This entry is about one T cell receptor (beta chain). Repertoires were generated with immunoSEQ multiplex PCR, while TCRdb's copy carries only in-frame clones and drops some. The sample yields roughly 2.5 million clones, just over 90% seen once. The sample is drawn from a study of shared clonotypes between healthy human individuals. The sequence was obtained from a man aged 18-30 years in good health. The sequenced sample consisted of naive CD4+ T cells sorted from blood. Subset defined: CD45RA+ positively selected.

CDR3 DNA sequence: TGTGCCACCCGCCACTCCGATCAGCCCCAGCATTTT. Encoded protein: CATRHSDQPQHF. This chain joins TRBV10-3 and TRBJ1-5; D uncertain. V was cut by 10 bases and J by 5 bases, with 12 bases left in between. The germline V gene encodes CDR1 ENHRY and CDR2 SYGVKD. This CDR3 is 12 amino acids long.